This T cell receptor (beta chain) was sequenced in a study of T cell changes during pregnancy in multiple sclerosis. After removal of 4 bases from V and 1 base from J, the junction contained 14 bases not matched to a gene. The CDR3 totals 17 residues. The germline gives CDR1 GTSNPN, CDR2 SVGIG (reference sequence). TCRdb's table, derived via immunoSEQ multiplex PCR, lists solely in-frame clones and lacks some. Of around 38,000 clones listed, more than 90% are singletons. Sample: CD8+ T cells from peripheral blood mononuclear cells, taken in the third trimester of pregnancy. The chain links TRBV30 to TRBJ2-7; TRBD2 agrees at 9 bases. This TCR was recovered from a female donor with multiple sclerosis, enrolled in a pregnancy study. The CDR3 sequence is CAWKVRGLAGVSYEQYF. The CDR3 region has the DNA TGTGCCTGGAAGGTCCGTGGTTTAGCGGGAGTGTCCTACGAGCAGTACTTC.